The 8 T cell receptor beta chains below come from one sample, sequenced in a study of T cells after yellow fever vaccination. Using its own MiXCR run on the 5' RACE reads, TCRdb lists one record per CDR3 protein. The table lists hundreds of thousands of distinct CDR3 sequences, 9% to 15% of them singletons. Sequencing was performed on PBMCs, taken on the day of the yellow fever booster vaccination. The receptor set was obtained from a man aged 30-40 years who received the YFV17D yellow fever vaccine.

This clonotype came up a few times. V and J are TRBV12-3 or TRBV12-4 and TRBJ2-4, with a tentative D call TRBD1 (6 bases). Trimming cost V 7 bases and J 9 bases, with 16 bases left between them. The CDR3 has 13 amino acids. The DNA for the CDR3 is TGTGCCAGCAAGGACCAGGGGCATAGCATTCAGTACTTC. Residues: CASKDQGHSIQYF.

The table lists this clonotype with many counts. As DNA, the CDR3 is TGTGCCAGCAGTTTATCCTGGGGCACTAGCACAGATACGCAGTATTTT. This codes for CASSLSWGTSTDTQYF. The chain joins TRBV27 to TRBJ2-3; possibly TRBD1 for D (5 bases). The V and J ends lost 0 bases and 0 bases respectively, with 10 bases between them. The CDR3 totals 16 residues. From germline, CDR1 is MNHEY and CDR2 SMNVEV (reference sequence).

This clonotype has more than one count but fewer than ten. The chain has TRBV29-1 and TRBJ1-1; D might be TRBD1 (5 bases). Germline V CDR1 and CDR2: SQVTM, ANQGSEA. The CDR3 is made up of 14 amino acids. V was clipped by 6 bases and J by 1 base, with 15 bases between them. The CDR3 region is CSVLWDQGNTEAFF. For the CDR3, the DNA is TGCAGCGTCCTATGGGACCAGGGGAACACTGAAGCTTTCTTT.

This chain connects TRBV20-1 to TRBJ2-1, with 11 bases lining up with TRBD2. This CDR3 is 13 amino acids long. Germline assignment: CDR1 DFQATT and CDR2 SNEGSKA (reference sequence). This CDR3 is CSIGTSGYNEQFF. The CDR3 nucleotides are TGCAGCATAGGGACTAGCGGATACAATGAGCAGTTCTTC.

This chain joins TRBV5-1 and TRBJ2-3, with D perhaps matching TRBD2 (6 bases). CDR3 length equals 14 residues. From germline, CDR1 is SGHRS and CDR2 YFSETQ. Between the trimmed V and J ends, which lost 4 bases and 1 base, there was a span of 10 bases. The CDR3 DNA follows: TGCGCCAGCAGCCTTTGGGGGGGCACAGATACGCAGTATTTT. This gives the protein CASSLWGGTDTQYF.

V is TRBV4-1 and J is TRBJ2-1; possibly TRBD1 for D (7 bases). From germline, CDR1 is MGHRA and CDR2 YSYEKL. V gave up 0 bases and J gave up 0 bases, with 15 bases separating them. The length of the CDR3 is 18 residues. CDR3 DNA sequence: TGCGCCAGCAGCCAAGATCAGGGGGGCTCGAGCTCCTACAATGAGCAGTTCTTC. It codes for CASSQDQGGSSSYNEQFF.

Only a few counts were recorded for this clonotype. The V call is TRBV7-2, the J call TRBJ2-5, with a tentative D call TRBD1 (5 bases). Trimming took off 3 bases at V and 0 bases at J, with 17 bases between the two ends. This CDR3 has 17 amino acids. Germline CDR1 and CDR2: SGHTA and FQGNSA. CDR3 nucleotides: TGTGCCAGCAGCTTCTCGAGACAGTTCTTGTACCAAGAGACCCAGTACTTC. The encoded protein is CASSFSRQFLYQETQYF.

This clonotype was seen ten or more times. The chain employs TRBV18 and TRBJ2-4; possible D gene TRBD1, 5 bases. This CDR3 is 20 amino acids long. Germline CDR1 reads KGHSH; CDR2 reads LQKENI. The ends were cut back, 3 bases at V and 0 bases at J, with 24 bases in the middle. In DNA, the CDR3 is TGTGCCAGCTCACCGGTCGAGACAGAAGAAACAGAACTAGCCAAAAACATTCAGTACTTC. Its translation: CASSPVETEETELAKNIQYF. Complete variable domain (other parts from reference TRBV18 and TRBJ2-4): NAGVMQNPRHLVRRRGQEARLRCSPMKGHSHVYWYRQLPEEGLKFMVYLQKENIIDESGMPKERFSAEFPKEGPSILRIQQVVRGDSAAYFCASSPVETEETELAKNIQYFGAGTRLSVL.